This is a list of T cell receptor beta chains from one sample in a study of blood T cell repertoires in COVID-19. This table comes from immunoSEQ multiplex PCR, and its TCRdb copy is limited to in-frame clones, with some not included. The profile shows 400,000 to 500,000 clones, approximately 90% of them singletons. Sequences were obtained from peripheral blood. The receptors were sampled from a woman aged 25 to 45 with active or convalescent COVID-19. Both conserved end residues are part of each CDR3. The D gene is left open where the match is weak. Expanded clones are given a class, and other clones once, few, many or no size at all.

j_gene: TRBJ1-5; d_gene: .; abundance: .; v_gene: TRBV1; CDR3aa: CTSSQGGGGEDQPQHF; CDR3nt: TGCACCAGCAGCCAAGGAGGGGGGGGCGAGGATCAGCCCCAGCATTTT
j_gene: TRBJ2-7; d_gene: .; abundance: .; v_gene: TRBV4-1; CDR3aa: CASSPSLATGWSYEQYF; CDR3nt: TGCGCCAGCAGCCCTAGCCTAGCGACAGGGTGGTCCTACGAGCAGTACTTC
j_gene: TRBJ1-1; d_gene: TRBD1; abundance: .; v_gene: TRBV18; CDR3aa: CASSPTGGNTEAFF; CDR3nt: TGTGCCAGCTCACCCACAGGGGGGAACACTGAAGCTTTCTTT
j_gene: TRBJ1-1; d_gene: .; abundance: .; v_gene: TRBV11-2; CDR3aa: CASSLYTEAFF; CDR3nt: TGTGCCAGCAGTCTTTACACTGAAGCTTTCTTT
j_gene: TRBJ1-5; d_gene: .; abundance: .; v_gene: TRBV19; CDR3aa: CASSIDGSSNQPQHF; CDR3nt: TGTGCCAGTAGTATAGACGGGAGTAGCAATCAGCCCCAGCATTTT
j_gene: TRBJ1-2; d_gene: TRBD1; abundance: few; v_gene: TRBV5-6; CDR3aa: CASSYNNRGTYGYTF; CDR3nt: TGTGCCAGCAGCTATAACAACAGGGGGACCTATGGCTACACCTTC
j_gene: TRBJ1-2; d_gene: .; abundance: .; v_gene: TRBV3-1/TRBV3-2; CDR3aa: CASSPRTATTNYGYTF; CDR3nt: TGTGCCAGCAGCCCACGGACAGCCACTACTAACTATGGCTACACCTTC
j_gene: TRBJ1-6; d_gene: TRBD1; abundance: .; v_gene: TRBV5-1; CDR3aa: CASSSGDSSRPLHF; CDR3nt: TGCGCCAGCAGCTCGGGGGACAGTTCTCGACCCCTCCACTTT
j_gene: TRBJ1-1; d_gene: .; abundance: .; v_gene: TRBV7-9; CDR3aa: CASRPGETNTEAFF; CDR3nt: TGTGCCAGCAGGCCAGGGGAAACGAACACTGAAGCTTTCTTT
j_gene: TRBJ1-4; d_gene: .; abundance: .; v_gene: TRBV6-5; CDR3aa: CASGGLHEKLFF; CDR3nt: TGTGCCAGCGGCGGTCTCCACGAAAAACTGTTTTTT